Listed here are 10 T cell receptor beta chains from one sample, sequenced in a study of cytomegalovirus exposure and HLA in healthy donors. Researchers ran the PCR with 60 Vbeta and 13 Jbeta primers. This table comes from immunoSEQ multiplex PCR, and its TCRdb copy is limited to in-frame clones, with some not included. The sample lists some 200,000 clones; approximately 83% were seen once. The sequencing input was PBMCs. The receptors here all came from a boy between 2 and 10 years old in good health and CMV-seronegative.

This clone was seen just once. This chain joins TRBV5-4 and TRBJ2-2; the D gene is possibly TRBD2 (7 bases). Germline assignment: CDR1 SGHNT and CDR2 YYREEE (reference sequence). V gave up 0 bases and J gave up 4 bases, with 10 bases separating them. The CDR3 is 15 residues long. CDR3 in DNA: TGTGCCAGCAGCTTGGCGGGGGGCTCCACCGGGGAGCTGTTTTTT. Its protein is CASSLAGGSTGELFF.

This clone was counted a few times. V gene TRBV5-6 combines with J gene TRBJ1-5; possible D gene TRBD1, 6 bases. V lost 4 bases and J 7 bases, leaving 9 bases between the germline ends. Germline CDR1 reads SGHDT; CDR2 reads YYEEEE. The CDR3 extends over 12 amino acids. Here the CDR3 reads CASSPRGQPQHF. The CDR3 coding sequence is TGTGCCAGCAGCCCGAGGGGGCAGCCCCAGCATTTT.

The chain employs TRBV6-1 and TRBJ2-1, with D possibly being TRBD2 (6 bases). Germline V gene data show CDR1 as MNHNS and CDR2 as SASEGT. CDR3 size: 15 residues. Trimming shortened V by 4 bases and J by 1 base, and 11 bases separated the two germline ends. CDR3 coding DNA: TGTGCCAGCAGTGTGGGGGGAGGATCCTACAATGAGCAGTTCTTC. Encoded protein: CASSVGGGSYNEQFF.

The table lists this clone with a count of one. V gene TRBV29-1 combines with J gene TRBJ2-1, with D perhaps TRBD2 (5 bases). This CDR3 has 13 amino acids. Germline V gene sequence: CDR1 SQVTM, CDR2 ANQGSEA. The germline V and J ends were trimmed by 4 bases and 8 bases, with 15 bases remaining between them. The CDR3 region has the DNA TGCAGCGTTGGGACTTCGGGTTCGGATGAGCAGTTCTTC. This translates into CSVGTSGSDEQFF.

The rearrangement joins TRBV4-1 to TRBJ1-3; a weak D match, TRBD1 (5 bases). The CDR3 runs 17 residues. Germline CDR1 reads MGHRA; CDR2 reads YSYEKL. Trimming stripped 3 bases from V and 0 bases from J, with 15 bases between. Here the CDR3 reads CASSQGLLGASGNTIYF. In DNA form, the CDR3 reads TGCGCCAGCAGCCAGGGACTCTTAGGGGCCTCTGGAAACACCATATATTTT.

The chain is built from TRBV2 and TRBJ2-5; possible D gene TRBD1, 8 bases. Germline values: CDR1 SNHLY, CDR2 FYNNEI. The V end was cut by 5 bases, the J end by 5 bases, with 21 bases between. This CDR3 region has 16 residues. This CDR3 reads CASSYNLDREGETQYF. The DNA of the CDR3 is TGTGCCAGCAGTTACAACTTGGACAGGGAGGGGGAGACCCAGTACTTC.

The V and J genes are TRBV11-3 and TRBJ2-7; 7 nucleotides align to TRBD2. The CDR3 sequence is 16 residues long. CDR1 is SGHNT and CDR2 is YENEEA in the germline V gene. The V segment lost 3 bases and the J segment 5 bases; nucleotides outside the gene matches: 13. CDR3 sequence: CASSLGGTRFGDEQYF. For the CDR3, the DNA is TGTGCCAGCAGCTTGGGGGGGACCCGTTTCGGAGACGAGCAGTACTTC.

The genes are TRBV11-3 and TRBJ1-4; 10 bases match TRBD1. The CDR3 totals 15 residues. The germline V gene has CDR1 SGHNT and CDR2 YENEEA. J gave up 8 bases and V 5 bases, and 8 bases lay outside the gene matches. DNA for the CDR3: TGTGCCAGCAGCCCACGACAGGGGGCTGGGGAAAAACTGTTTTTT. Residues: CASSPRQGAGEKLFF.

The chain couples TRBV7-8 to TRBJ1-1; D is uncertain. The CDR3 runs 17 residues. V gave up 4 bases and J gave up 4 bases, with 22 bases separating them. Germline CDR1 SGHVS, CDR2 FQNEAQ. The CDR3 loop reads CASSSGLSSQRSTEAFF. The CDR3 coding sequence is TGTGCCAGCAGCTCGGGTCTTTCATCACAGCGGAGCACTGAAGCTTTCTTT.

This chain joins TRBV5-8 and TRBJ2-7; 10 bases align to TRBD1. The CDR3 has 15 amino acids. Germline CDR1 reads SGHTS; CDR2 reads YDEGEE. The V segment lost 4 bases and the J segment 6 bases; nucleotides outside the gene matches: 10. CDR3 bases: TGTGCCAGCAGCCGCTTCCGGGACAGGGGAGGCGAGCAGTACTTC. This gives the protein CASSRFRDRGGEQYF.